The 30 T cell receptor beta chains given below trace back to one sample, sequenced in a study of cytomegalovirus exposure and HLA in healthy donors. The primer mix had 60 Vbeta and 13 Jbeta primers. The protocol was immunoSEQ multiplex PCR, while the TCRdb copy is restricted to in-frame clones and leaves out a portion. The sample includes about 150,000 clones, approximately 80% of them seen just once. Sequenced material: PBMCs. The receptors come from a woman aged 35 to 49 in good health and CMV-seropositive.

The chain couples TRBV18 to TRBJ2-3; maybe TRBD2 (5 bases). Germline assignment: CDR1 KGHSH and CDR2 LQKENI. V was clipped by 5 bases and J by 2 bases, with 11 bases between them. The CDR3 has 14 residues. The CDR3 loop reads CASSLTGNTDTQYF. The DNA for the CDR3 is TGTGCCAGCTCATTGACGGGAAACACAGATACGCAGTATTTT.

This chain connects TRBV6-5 to TRBJ2-1; 7 bases fit TRBD1. The CDR3 totals 14 residues. The ends lost 6 bases at V and 2 bases at J; junction bases unmatched: 4. The germline V gene has CDR1 MNHEY and CDR2 SVGAGI. CDR3 sequence: CASSDQGAYNEQFF. The CDR3 nucleotides are TGTGCCAGCAGCGACCAGGGGGCCTACAATGAGCAGTTCTTC.

This chain uses TRBV19 with TRBJ2-7; a possible D gene is TRBD2 (6 bases). From germline, CDR1 is LNHDA and CDR2 SQIVND (reference sequence). Trimming pared 4 bases from V and 0 bases from J, leaving 10 bases between. The CDR3 consists of 14 residues. The CDR3 loop reads CASSRDFSSYEQYF. CDR3 coding DNA: TGTGCCAGTAGTAGGGACTTCAGCTCCTACGAGCAGTACTTC. Full variable domain (outside the CDR3, taken from reference TRBV19 and TRBJ2-7): DGGITQSPKYLFRKEGQNVTLSCEQNLNHDAMYWYRQDPGQGLRLIYYSQIVNDFQKGDIAEGYSVSREKKESFPLTVTSAQKNPTAFYLCASSRDFSSYEQYFGPGTRLTVT.

In this sample, this clone turned up once. The chain is built from TRBV28 and TRBJ1-2, with 7 bases aligning to TRBD1. This CDR3 spans 15 amino acids. Germline V gives CDR1 MDHEN, CDR2 SYDVKM. The V segment lost 3 bases and the J segment 4 bases; nucleotides outside the gene matches: 8. The CDR3 DNA follows: TGTGCCAGCAGTTTCTCGACAGGGAGAACCTATGGCTACACCTTC. Its translation: CASSFSTGRTYGYTF.

The chain employs TRBV5-1 and TRBJ2-7; TRBD2 matches at 12 bases. This CDR3 comprises 16 residues. Trimming cost V 4 bases and J 1 base; bases outside gene matches: 6. Germline V CDR1 and CDR2: SGHRS, YFSETQ. The CDR3 coding sequence is TGCGCCAGCAGCATAGGGACTAGCGGGTTGTCCTACGAGCAGTACTTC. Its translation is CASSIGTSGLSYEQYF.

This clone was seen many times. The rearrangement joins TRBV4-2 to TRBJ1-3; a possible D gene is TRBD1 (6 bases). The CDR3 sequence is 16 residues long. Germline CDR1 is LGHNA and CDR2 is YNFKEQ. Trimming took off 3 bases at V and 7 bases at J, with 19 bases between the two ends. Here the CDR3 reads CASSQLGQGRRNTIYF. The CDR3 DNA sequence: TGTGCCAGCAGCCAGTTGGGGCAGGGGCGGCGGAACACCATATATTTT.

V usage is TRBV11-2 and J usage is TRBJ2-7, with TRBD2 matching over 9 bases. Germline values: CDR1 SGHAT, CDR2 FQNNGV. V shed 3 bases, J shed 5 bases, and the junction held 8 bases outside the gene matches. This CDR3 has 15 amino acids. CDR3 sequence: CASSFQLAGVDEQYF. CDR3 nucleotides: TGTGCCAGCAGCTTCCAATTAGCGGGAGTAGACGAGCAGTACTTC.

J is TRBJ2-5 and V is TRBV7-9, with 7 nucleotides matching TRBD2. The J call may be mistaken, given a closer DNA end match to TRBJ2-7. Germline-derived CDR1 and CDR2 are SEHNR and FQNEAQ (reference sequence). This CDR3 region has 14 residues. CDR3 coding DNA: TGTGCCAGCAGCTCCCAGGGAGGGCTCTACGAGCAGTACTTC. Encoded protein: CASSSQGGLYEQYF.

The chain recombines TRBV28 with TRBJ2-5; TRBD2 is a possible D gene (6 bases). V was pared by 5 bases and J by 5 bases, with 12 bases between. This CDR3 region has 13 residues. CDR1 is MDHEN and CDR2 is SYDVKM in the germline V gene. The DNA of the CDR3 is TGTGCCAGCAGTCCCCCGGAGGGTGAGACCCAGTACTTC. This translates into CASSPPEGETQYF. Together with reference TRBV28 and TRBJ2-5, the CDR3 gives the full variable domain: DVKVTQSSRYLVKRTGEKVFLECVQDMDHENMFWYRQDPGLGLRLIYFSYDVKMKEKGDIPEGYSVSREKKERFSLILESASTNQTSMYLCASSPPEGETQYFGPGTRLLVL.

V and J are TRBV2 and TRBJ2-3; maybe TRBD2 (6 bases). The CDR3 runs 14 residues. With 7 bases removed from V and 1 base from J, the gap between germline ends came to 12 bases. From germline, CDR1 is SNHLY and CDR2 FYNNEI. The CDR3 DNA reads TGTGCCAGCAAGACGGGAGAAGGCACAGATACGCAGTATTTT. Translated: CASKTGEGTDTQYF.

This chain uses TRBV6-4 with TRBJ1-1; D possibly corresponds to TRBD1 (6 bases). CDR1 MRHNA and CDR2 SNTAGT come from the germline V gene. This CDR3 has 13 amino acids. V lost 5 bases and J 3 bases, leaving 10 bases between the germline ends. CDR3 in amino acids: CASSRQVDTEAFF. The CDR3 DNA sequence: TGTGCCAGCAGTAGACAGGTTGACACTGAAGCTTTCTTT.

The chain employs TRBV9 and TRBJ1-2; the match to TRBD1 covers 10 bases. The CDR3 has 17 residues. The V gene end was trimmed by 4 bases and the J gene end by 7 bases; junction bases not matched to a gene: 16. Germline-derived CDR1 and CDR2 are SGDLS and YYNGEE. CDR3 in amino acids: CASSRRPGGTGDLGYTF. As DNA, the CDR3 is TGTGCCAGCAGCAGGAGGCCGGGGGGGACAGGGGATCTTGGCTACACCTTC.

This clone was seen a handful of times. V and J are TRBV5-1 and TRBJ1-2; possibly TRBD1 for D (6 bases). The CDR3 is made up of 15 amino acids. The ends were cut back, 4 bases at V and 0 bases at J, with 13 bases in the middle. Germline lookup yields CDR1 SGHRS and CDR2 YFSETQ. Here the CDR3 reads CASSDVQGPNYGYTF. CDR3 nucleotides: TGCGCCAGCAGCGACGTACAGGGACCTAACTATGGCTACACCTTC.

The genes are TRBV27 and TRBJ1-3; no clear D gene. Looked up from germline, CDR1 is MNHEY and CDR2 is SMNVEV (reference sequence). There are 14 residues in the CDR3. The V end was cut by 6 bases, the J end by 6 bases, with 15 bases between. The CDR3 protein is CASRRWRGENTIYF. For the CDR3, the DNA is TGTGCCAGCAGGCGGTGGCGAGGAGAAAACACCATATATTTT.

This rearrangement joins TRBV5-1 to TRBJ2-7, with a possible D match to TRBD1 (6 bases). This CDR3 has 12 residues. Trimming took 7 bases from V and 7 from J, leaving 15 bases between them. Germline CDR1 SGHRS, CDR2 YFSETQ. CDR3 DNA sequence: TGCGCCAGCCCCTACACAGGGCGGGAGCAGTACTTC. It codes for CASPYTGREQYF.

The chain carries TRBV6-6 and TRBJ2-7; 10 bases are shared with TRBD2. Germline CDR1 reads MNHNY; CDR2 reads SVGAGI (reference sequence). V was clipped by 1 base and J by 5 bases; unmatched bases: 5. This CDR3 comprises 15 residues. CDR3 residues: CASSYLEREGNEQYF. In DNA form, the CDR3 reads TGTGCCAGCAGTTACTTAGAGCGGGAGGGGAACGAGCAGTACTTC.

The chain couples TRBV7-9 to TRBJ2-1, with TRBD2 identical over 8 bases. Germline lookup yields CDR1 SEHNR and CDR2 FQNEAQ (reference sequence). CDR3 length: 15 amino acids. Unmatched junction bases numbered 4, after V lost 4 bases and J lost 2 bases. The CDR3 DNA reads as TGTGCCAGCAGCTATAGCGGGAATGCCTACAATGAGCAGTTCTTC. Protein: CASSYSGNAYNEQFF.

V is TRBV7-9 and J is TRBJ1-1; 8 bases match TRBD1. This CDR3 is built from 14 residues. With 6 bases clipped from V and 8 bases from J, the junction kept 11 bases outside the gene matches. Germline CDR1 is SEHNR and CDR2 is FQNEAQ (reference sequence). The CDR3 loop reads CASSLTGDFREAFF. DNA for the CDR3: TGTGCCAGCAGTCTGACAGGGGACTTCAGAGAAGCTTTCTTT.

This clone was detected only once. The V call is TRBV7-8, the J call TRBJ2-1; 8 bases line up with TRBD2. V dropped 1 base and J dropped 6; count of bases not matched to a gene: 8. This CDR3 has 16 amino acids. The germline gives CDR1 SGHVS, CDR2 FQNEAQ. DNA of the CDR3: TGTGCCAGCAGCTTAGTTCCAGCGGGAGTTGGCAATGAGCAGTTCTTC. Translation: CASSLVPAGVGNEQFF.

The chain links TRBV30 to TRBJ2-3; 9 bases are a match to TRBD1. The junction had 5 bases not matched to a gene; V was cut back by 8 bases and J by 2 bases. The CDR3 extends over 13 amino acids. The germline V gene has CDR1 GTSNPN and CDR2 SVGIG (reference sequence). The CDR3, as DNA: TGTGCCCGCCGGGACAGGGCCACAGATACGCAGTATTTT. It is translated as CARRDRATDTQYF.

The chain joins TRBV28 to TRBJ1-1, with 10 bases that match TRBD1. Trimming removed 3 bases from V and 0 bases from J; junction bases left unmatched: 1. The CDR3 has 15 amino acids. Germline V gene sequence: CDR1 MDHEN, CDR2 SYDVKM. The CDR3 spells CASSLGQGLNTEAFF. For the CDR3, the DNA is TGTGCCAGCAGTTTGGGACAGGGGCTGAACACTGAAGCTTTCTTT.

The CDR3, as DNA: TGTGCCAGTAGTATGCTGCCCCCCGGTTCCTACAATGAGCAGTTCTTC. Its translation is CASSMLPPGSYNEQFF. The rearrangement links TRBV19 to TRBJ2-1, with D unclear. Trimming took 3 bases from V and 1 from J, leaving 13 bases between them. The germline gives CDR1 LNHDA, CDR2 SQIVND (reference sequence). There are 16 residues in the CDR3.

V and J are TRBV4-1 and TRBJ2-7; TRBD2 agrees at 12 bases. CDR3 length: 15 residues. Germline CDR1 reads MGHRA; CDR2 reads YSYEKL. With V trimmed by 4 bases and J by 7 bases, 8 bases remained unmatched. CDR3 bases: TGCGCCAGCAGCCTACGACTAGCGGGAGTTGGGGAGCAGTACTTC. Translated, it gives CASSLRLAGVGEQYF.

The chain is built from TRBV5-1 and TRBJ2-7, with D tentatively TRBD1 (5 bases). V gave up 4 bases and J gave up 3 bases, with 11 bases separating them. The length of the CDR3 is 13 residues. CDR1 and CDR2 from the germline V gene are SGHRS and YFSETQ. CDR3 DNA sequence: TGCGCCAGCAGCCAAACTCAGGGCTACGAGCAGTACTTC. It specifies CASSQTQGYEQYF.

This chain joins TRBV15 and TRBJ2-3; maybe TRBD1 (7 bases). The CDR3 runs 19 residues. The V and J ends lost 3 bases and 0 bases respectively, with 22 bases between them. Germline CDR1 reads LNHNV; CDR2 reads YYDKDF (reference sequence). CDR3: CATSRGKTGLASSTDTQYF. DNA of the CDR3: TGTGCCACCAGCAGGGGGAAGACAGGGCTAGCGAGTAGCACAGATACGCAGTATTTT. Filled out from reference TRBV15 and TRBJ2-3, the complete variable domain reads DAMVIQNPRYQVTQFGKPVTLSCSQTLNHNVMYWYQQKSSQAPKLLFHYYDKDFNNEADTPDNFQSRRPNTSFCFLDIRSPGLGDTAMYLCATSRGKTGLASSTDTQYFGPGTRLTVL.

V and J are TRBV9 and TRBJ1-1, with D tentatively TRBD1 (6 bases). Germline-derived CDR1 and CDR2 are SGDLS and YYNGEE. CDR3 size: 14 residues. Trimming took 4 bases from V and 1 from J, leaving 11 bases between them. The CDR3: CASSPWTANTEAFF. CDR3 nucleotides: TGTGCCAGCAGCCCATGGACAGCGAACACTGAAGCTTTCTTT.

The rearrangement uses TRBV7-9 and TRBJ1-4, with D tentatively TRBD1 (6 bases). V shed 5 bases and J shed 7 bases, with 11 bases lying between them. Germline loops: CDR1 SEHNR, CDR2 FQNEAQ (reference sequence). The CDR3 has 13 amino acids. For the CDR3, the DNA is TGTGCCAGCAGCGTGACAGGACTTGAAAAACTGTTTTTT. This sequence encodes CASSVTGLEKLFF.

The chain has TRBV7-2 and TRBJ1-5, with D possibly TRBD1 on 6 matching bases. The CDR3 runs 15 residues. The V and J ends lost 2 bases and 5 bases respectively, with 13 bases between them. CDR1 SGHTA and CDR2 FQGNSA come from the germline V gene. CDR3 region: CASSLRQEGYQPQHF. In DNA, the CDR3 is TGTGCCAGCAGCTTAAGACAGGAAGGCTATCAGCCCCAGCATTTT.

This clone showed up just a few times. CDR3 region: CASSLNRGLATNEKLFF. In DNA form, the CDR3 reads TGTGCCAGCAGCCTTAACAGGGGTCTGGCAACTAATGAAAAACTGTTTTTT. The chain joins TRBV7-8 to TRBJ1-4; 7 bases align to TRBD1. CDR1 and CDR2 from the germline V gene are SGHVS and FQNEAQ. V lost 5 bases to trimming and J lost 0 bases; unmatched junction nucleotides: 9. The CDR3 totals 17 residues. Full variable domain (rest looked up from reference TRBV7-8 and TRBJ1-4): GAGVSQSPRYKVAKRGQDVALRCDPISGHVSLFWYQQALGQGPEFLTYFQNEAQLDKSGLPSDRFFAERPEGSVSTLKIQRTQQEDSAVYLCASSLNRGLATNEKLFFGSGTQLSVL.

The chain recombines TRBV5-1 with TRBJ2-7; unclear D gene. Germline V gives CDR1 SGHRS, CDR2 YFSETQ. The length of the CDR3 is 14 residues. The V end was cut by 0 bases, the J end by 0 bases, with 7 bases between. The CDR3 loop reads CASSLGWASYEQYF. Written as DNA, the CDR3 is TGCGCCAGCAGCTTGGGGTGGGCCTCCTACGAGCAGTACTTC.